These 10 T cell receptor beta chains share one sample of origin, sequenced in a study of human T cells and chemical hapten exposure. TCRdb recomputed calls from the RACE reads with MiXCR, one row per CDR3 protein. The sample contains some 79,000 distinct CDR3 sequences, over 9.5% of which appear only once. Time point meaning: patch test 2, 6 weeks after DPC sensitization. The treatment is: therapeutic diphenylcyclopropenone sensitization with weekly scalp DPC. Sample: whole blood, taken in connection with sensitization to the hapten diphenylcyclopropenone (DPC). The receptor source for this set is a woman aged 45-65 years with alopecia areata. Some clones in this sample may be carry-over from other donors' samples.

The V gene is TRBV7-2, the J gene TRBJ1-1; 8 nucleotides align to TRBD1. The CDR3 runs 17 residues. Germline-derived CDR1 and CDR2 are SGHTA and FQGNSA. V trimming: 5 bases; J trimming: 4 bases; junction bases outside the gene matches: 15. In DNA form, the CDR3 reads TGTGCCAGCAGCCCCCGGGACAGGCCCCTTTTGGGCACTGAAGCTTTCTTT. It yields the protein CASSPRDRPLLGTEAFF.

The chain employs TRBV11-3 and TRBJ2-1; tentatively, D is TRBD2 (5 bases). V lost 5 bases and J 5 bases, leaving 19 bases between the germline ends. Germline assignment: CDR1 SGHNT and CDR2 YENEEA. The CDR3 sequence is 16 residues long. The CDR3, as DNA: TGTGCCAGCAGCCCCGCAGGCGGGTCGACGGACAATGAGCAGTTCTTC. Protein sequence: CASSPAGGSTDNEQFF.

This clonotype was found many times. The chain recombines TRBV11-2 with TRBJ2-5; TRBD1 agrees at 9 bases. CDR1 SGHAT and CDR2 FQNNGV come from the germline V gene. V lost 4 bases to trimming and J lost 4 bases; unmatched junction nucleotides: 10. The CDR3 runs 16 residues. DNA of the CDR3: TGTGCCAGCAGCTCGACCAGGGACAGGGTTGGAGAGACCCAGTACTTC. It codes for CASSSTRDRVGETQYF.

This clonotype came up many times. CDR3 in amino acids: CASSQGRDTYEQYF. CDR3 coding DNA: TGTGCCAGCTCACAGGGACGGGACACCTACGAGCAGTACTTC. The chain links TRBV18 to TRBJ2-7; D possibly corresponds to TRBD1 (6 bases). This CDR3 comprises 14 residues. V was pared by 4 bases and J by 2 bases, with 12 bases between. Germline CDR1 and CDR2: KGHSH and LQKENI.

In its sample, this clonotype was seen many times. One junction end does not reproduce the germline sequence, and a read error may be involved. The chain has TRBV20-1 and TRBJ1-3, with D possibly matching TRBD1 (5 bases). The CDR3 extends over 14 amino acids. Looked up from germline, CDR1 is DFQATT and CDR2 is SNEGSKA (reference sequence). The CDR3 region is CSARARVPGNTIYF. The CDR3 DNA reads TGCAGTGCCAGAGCCAGGGTTCCCGGAAACACCATATATTTT.

This clonotype was found a few times. V usage is TRBV6-2 or TRBV6-3 and J usage is TRBJ2-2; D might be TRBD2 (6 bases). The CDR3 extends over 15 amino acids. Germline-derived CDR1 and CDR2 are MNHEY and SVGEGT. V was shortened by 2 bases and J by 5 bases, with 12 bases between the two germline ends. In DNA, the CDR3 is TGTGCCAGCAGTTACGCGGGGTTGAGAACCGGGGAGCTGTTTTTT. Translating gives CASSYAGLRTGELFF.

This clonotype was detected many times. CDR3 protein: CSAPRPGTGITGELFF. In DNA form, the CDR3 reads TGCAGTGCCCCCAGACCTGGGACAGGGATCACCGGGGAGCTGTTTTTT. The gene calls are TRBV20-1 and TRBJ2-2, with 9 nucleotides matching TRBD1. The CDR3 consists of 16 residues. After removal of 6 bases from V and 4 bases from J, the junction contained 12 bases not matched to a gene. CDR1 DFQATT and CDR2 SNEGSKA come from the germline V gene (reference sequence).

This clonotype was found many times. The chain couples TRBV24-1 to TRBJ2-3; TRBD1 matches at 12 bases. This CDR3 spans 16 amino acids. Germline V lookup: CDR1 KGHDR, CDR2 SFDVKD. The V gene end was trimmed by 7 bases and the J gene end by 0 bases; junction bases not matched to a gene: 4. Written as DNA, the CDR3 is TGTGCCACCAGAACGGGACAGGGGGCCAGCACAGATACGCAGTATTTT. This encodes CATRTGQGASTDTQYF.

The chain has TRBV3-1 and TRBJ2-7; 8 bases map to TRBD2. This CDR3 spans 15 amino acids. The ends lost 1 base at V and 6 bases at J; junction bases unmatched: 8. The germline gives CDR1 LGHDT, CDR2 YNNKEL (reference sequence). CDR3 region: CASSQGGLVGSEQYF. The DNA for the CDR3 is TGTGCCAGCAGCCAAGGGGGACTAGTTGGATCCGAGCAGTACTTC.

This clonotype was counted at least ten times. This chain uses TRBV12-3 or TRBV12-4 with TRBJ1-1, with D uncertain. Trimming pared 7 bases from V and 4 bases from J, leaving 16 bases between. The length of the CDR3 is 14 residues. For the CDR3, the DNA is TGTGCCAGCAAACAACTTATGTCGGGCACTGAAGCTTTCTTT. As protein: CASKQLMSGTEAFF.